The 29 T cell receptor beta chains in this list originate from one sample, sequenced in a study of immune evolution from preneoplasia to lung adenocarcinoma. Assay used: immunoSEQ multiplex PCR; TCRdb lists only in-frame clones, some missing. Among around 6,400 clones listed, 85% were seen once. Sequenced material: FFPE invasive lung adenocarcinoma tissue. These receptors came from a person aged 45 to 69 with lung adenocarcinoma.

The gene calls are TRBV6-5 and TRBJ1-1; no clear D. This CDR3 spans 13 amino acids. With 0 bases removed from V and 3 bases from J, the gap between germline ends came to 5 bases. Looked up from germline, CDR1 is MNHEY and CDR2 is SVGAGI. CDR3 amino acids: CASSYSSDTEAFF. Written as DNA, the CDR3 is TGTGCCAGCAGTTACTCGTCGGACACTGAAGCTTTCTTT.

The genes are TRBV6-6 and TRBJ2-1; TRBD2 might be the D (6 bases). The CDR3 is 15 amino acids. V was pared by 6 bases and J by 2 bases, with 14 bases between. From germline, CDR1 is MNHNY and CDR2 SVGAGI (reference sequence). Here the CDR3 reads CASRGVGGTYNEQFF. CDR3 DNA: TGTGCCAGCAGGGGAGTAGGAGGGACCTACAATGAGCAGTTCTTC.

This chain links TRBV29-1 with TRBJ1-4; D is unclear. Germline V CDR1 and CDR2: SQVTM, ANQGSEA. The CDR3 contains 11 residues. The V end was cut by 3 bases, the J end by 10 bases, with 9 bases between. The CDR3 DNA is TGCAGCGTTGATGAGGGCCGAAAACTGTTTTTT. Translation gives CSVDEGRKLFF.

This clone has a handful of counts. The chain uses TRBV4-1 and TRBJ1-2; no definite D call. V was shortened by 5 bases and J by 6 bases, with 13 bases between the two germline ends. This CDR3 region has 13 residues. In germline, CDR1 is MGHRA, CDR2 YSYEKL. The CDR3 protein is CASSVRDWDGYTF. The CDR3 DNA is TGCGCCAGCAGCGTAAGGGATTGGGATGGCTACACCTTC.

V gene TRBV10-3 combines with J gene TRBJ2-4; D is perhaps TRBD2 (6 bases). V gave up 3 bases and J gave up 1 base, with 7 bases separating them. CDR3 length: 14 amino acids. Germline CDR1 reads ENHRY; CDR2 reads SYGVKD. This CDR3 reads CAISDGRAKNIQYF. In nucleotides, the CDR3 is TGTGCCATCAGTGATGGGAGGGCCAAAAACATTCAGTACTTC.

This chain connects TRBV7-9 to TRBJ2-1; 11 nucleotides match TRBD2. The CDR3 contains 16 residues. V was clipped by 5 bases and J by 8 bases; unmatched bases: 11. The germline V gene encodes CDR1 SEHNR and CDR2 FQNEAQ (reference sequence). CDR3 nucleotide sequence: TGTGCCAGCAGCCATACAAGACTAGCGGGAAACGATGAGCAGTTCTTC. Amino acid sequence: CASSHTRLAGNDEQFF.

This rearrangement joins TRBV7-9 to TRBJ1-1, with 7 bases aligning to TRBD1. The CDR3 totals 13 residues. Trimming took 4 bases from V and 4 from J; bases not matched to a gene: 3. Per the germline V gene, CDR1 is SEHNR and CDR2 is FQNEAQ (reference sequence). CDR3 sequence reads: CASSSQGTTEAFF. As DNA, the CDR3 is TGTGCCAGCAGCTCACAGGGGACCACTGAAGCTTTCTTT.

This clone was picked up one time. The chain links TRBV7-9 to TRBJ1-4; D is uncertain. Germline values: CDR1 SEHNR, CDR2 FQNEAQ (reference sequence). V gave up 5 bases and J gave up 7 bases, with 20 bases separating them. The CDR3 is 16 amino acids. CDR3 coding DNA: TGTGCCAGCAGCCCCAGTAGGGCCCTCGGTCCTGAAAAACTGTTTTTT. Translation gives CASSPSRALGPEKLFF.

The chain carries TRBV6-1 and TRBJ2-7; a weak D match, TRBD2 (5 bases). CDR3 length equals 15 residues. Trimming took off 1 base at V and 1 base at J, with 11 bases between the two ends. Germline V lookup: CDR1 MNHNS, CDR2 SASEGT. The CDR3 loop reads CASSEDRSGSYEQYF. The CDR3 region has the DNA TGTGCCAGCAGTGAAGACAGATCGGGGTCCTACGAGCAGTACTTC.

The rearrangement links TRBV6-1 to TRBJ2-5, with a tentative D call TRBD1 (5 bases). From germline, CDR1 is MNHNS and CDR2 SASEGT. The length of the CDR3 is 15 residues. Trimming left V 6 bases short and J 0 bases short, with 14 bases between. This chain's CDR3 is CASRRAGQDQETQYF. CDR3 DNA sequence: TGTGCCAGCAGAAGGGCCGGACAAGACCAAGAGACCCAGTACTTC.

The chain recombines TRBV27 with TRBJ2-3, with D possibly TRBD1 on 6 matching bases. Between the trimmed V and J ends, which lost 5 bases and 1 base, there was a span of 10 bases. Germline CDR1 MNHEY, CDR2 SMNVEV (reference sequence). This CDR3 contains 14 residues. Written as DNA, the CDR3 is TGTGCCAGCAGTCCAGGGGTGGGCACAGATACGCAGTATTTT. As protein: CASSPGVGTDTQYF.

The table lists this clone with a count of one. J is TRBJ1-4 and V is TRBV4-1; a weak D match, TRBD1 (5 bases). The CDR3 extends over 18 amino acids. CDR1 and CDR2 (germline): MGHRA, YSYEKL. Trimming removed 5 bases from V and 4 bases from J, with 23 bases in between. The CDR3 region is CASSVTGGGIALNEKLFF. In DNA, the CDR3 is TGCGCCAGCAGCGTTACAGGTGGGGGGATCGCCCTTAATGAAAAACTGTTTTTT.

This clone was seen a single time. The chain couples TRBV6-5 to TRBJ1-2, with 11 bases lining up with TRBD1. J was trimmed by 4 bases and V by 4 bases; bases with no gene match: 5. This CDR3 is built from 15 residues. CDR1 and CDR2 (germline): MNHEY, SVGAGI. The CDR3 DNA sequence: TGTGCCAGCAGTTCTACCGGGACAGGGGGCTATGGCTACACCTTC. Its protein product is CASSSTGTGGYGYTF.

The chain is built from TRBV2 and TRBJ1-1; weak D call: TRBD1 (5 bases). Trimming pared 6 bases from V and 2 bases from J, leaving 13 bases between. The CDR3 runs 14 residues. The germline V gene encodes CDR1 SNHLY and CDR2 FYNNEI. The CDR3 coding sequence is TGTGCCAGCAGCAATGGGGGGGAAAACACTGAAGCTTTCTTT. Encoded protein: CASSNGGENTEAFF.

On this clone itself: Within the sample, other DNA sequences also encode this same CDR3. This sequence joins TRBV6-5 and TRBJ1-1; D call uncertain. There are 13 residues in the CDR3. Trimming removed 0 bases from V and 3 bases from J, with 5 bases in between. CDR1 MNHEY and CDR2 SVGAGI come from the germline V gene. The CDR3 region is CASSYSPDTEAFF. Written as DNA, the CDR3 is TGTGCCAGCAGTTACTCTCCGGACACTGAAGCTTTCTTT.

The genes are TRBV10-3 and TRBJ1-2; no reliable D call. Germline CDR1 ENHRY, CDR2 SYGVKD. The CDR3 covers 15 residues. The V gene lost 0 bases and the J gene lost 5 bases, with 13 bases spanning the gap. CDR3 residues: CAISESSEGGYGYTF. Written as DNA, the CDR3 is TGTGCCATCAGTGAGTCGAGCGAGGGTGGGTATGGCTACACCTTC.

The chain combines TRBV6-1 with TRBJ2-3; no clear D gene. In germline, CDR1 is MNHNS, CDR2 SASEGT. V lost 2 bases and J 3 bases, leaving 15 bases between the germline ends. The CDR3 sequence is 16 residues long. The CDR3 sequence is CASSERWAARTDTQYF. The CDR3 region has the DNA TGTGCCAGCAGTGAAAGGTGGGCCGCCCGGACAGATACGCAGTATTTT.

The V and J genes are TRBV5-6 and TRBJ2-2, with 7 bases that match TRBD2. The CDR3 loop spans 15 amino acids. The trim removed 0 bases at V and 4 bases at J, leaving 3 bases unmatched. From germline, CDR1 is SGHDT and CDR2 YYEEEE. Here the CDR3 DNA reads TGTGCCAGCAGCTTGGGCGGGAGAATCACCGGGGAGCTGTTTTTT. Amino acids: CASSLGGRITGELFF.

This sequence joins TRBV9 and TRBJ2-5; 15 nucleotides line up with TRBD2. The V segment lost 6 bases and the J segment 4 bases; nucleotides outside the gene matches: 7. The CDR3 sequence is 16 residues long. Germline CDR1 reads SGDLS; CDR2 reads YYNGEE. The CDR3 DNA sequence: TGTGCCAGCAAACCGGGACTAGCGGGAGGAGGAGAGACCCAGTACTTC. Residues: CASKPGLAGGGETQYF.

Note on this clone: It is likely a read error, because the conserved phenylalanine at the end of the CDR3 is missing. V is TRBV6-1 and J is TRBJ1-2, with 10 bases aligning to TRBD1. J lost 7 bases, V lost 3 bases, and 2 bases had no gene match. Germline CDR1 reads MNHNS; CDR2 reads SASEGT. The CDR3 sequence is 13 residues long. This CDR3 is CASSETGGGGYTL. The CDR3 DNA follows: TGTGCCAGCAGTGAGACAGGGGGCGGTGGCTACACCCTC.

V is TRBV18 and J is TRBJ2-1; the match to TRBD2 covers 7 bases. Germline V gene sequence: CDR1 KGHSH, CDR2 LQKENI. This CDR3 has 14 amino acids. V gave up 0 bases and J gave up 7 bases; unmatched junction bases: 3. In DNA, the CDR3 is TGTGCCAGCTCACCACCCGTCGGGAGGAATGAGCAGTTCTTC. Protein product: CASSPPVGRNEQFF.

In the case of this clone: At one end the junction does not follow the germline gene, possibly because of a read error. The rearrangement links TRBV7-9 to TRBJ1-3; the D is unclear. The germline V gene has CDR1 SEHNR and CDR2 FQNEAQ (reference sequence). This CDR3 is 13 amino acids long. CDR3 DNA sequence: TGTGTCAGCACCAAAACTCTGGGAAACACCATATATTTT. Its translation: CVSTKTLGNTIYF.

This chain joins TRBV2 and TRBJ1-2, with 8 bases aligning to TRBD1. CDR3 length equals 14 residues. After removal of 1 base from V and 4 bases from J, the junction contained 2 bases not matched to a gene. Germline values: CDR1 SNHLY, CDR2 FYNNEI. Here the CDR3 DNA reads TGTGCCAGCAGTGAAGGGACAGGGCGCTATGGCTACACCTTC. This codes for CASSEGTGRYGYTF.

This clone occurred a few times. This chain uses TRBV5-1 with TRBJ1-2; the match to TRBD1 covers 7 bases. The CDR3 contains 14 residues. Trimming at V came to 0 bases and at J to 4 bases, leaving 3 bases not matched to a gene. Per the germline V gene, CDR1 is SGHRS and CDR2 is YFSETQ. As DNA, the CDR3 is TGCGCCAGCAGCTTGGAGGGGGCTGGCTATGGCTACACCTTC. Encoded protein: CASSLEGAGYGYTF. Combining the CDR3 with reference TRBV5-1 and TRBJ1-2 gives the whole variable domain KAGVTQTPRYLIKTRGQQVTLSCSPISGHRSVSWYQQTPGQGLQFLFEYFSETQRNKGNFPGRFSGRQFSNSRSEMNVSTLELGDSALYLCASSLEGAGYGYTFGSGTRLTVV.

In its sample, this clone was seen a few times. The chain couples TRBV27 to TRBJ2-7; 8 nucleotides line up with TRBD1. Germline V gene lookup returns CDR1 MNHEY and CDR2 SMNVEV (reference sequence). The V gene end was trimmed by 5 bases and the J gene end by 4 bases; junction bases not matched to a gene: 10. The CDR3 sequence is 15 residues long. The CDR3 region is CASSAFGQGRYEQYF. CDR3 coding DNA: TGTGCCAGCAGTGCATTCGGACAGGGCCGATACGAGCAGTACTTC.

This chain connects TRBV6-5 to TRBJ1-2; D gene uncertain. CDR1 and CDR2 (germline): MNHEY, SVGAGI. The CDR3 is 13 amino acids. Trimming shortened V by 6 bases and J by 0 bases, and 8 bases separated the two germline ends. CDR3 DNA sequence: TGTGCCAGCAGAGATGAAGCTAACTATGGCTACACCTTC. Amino acid sequence: CASRDEANYGYTF.

This chain joins TRBV5-6 and TRBJ2-3, with a tentative D call TRBD2 (6 bases). V was shortened by 1 base and J by 5 bases, with 8 bases between the two germline ends. CDR3 length equals 13 residues. Germline-derived CDR1 and CDR2 are SGHDT and YYEEEE. CDR3 amino acids: CASSLMTRDTQYF. CDR3 sequence (DNA): TGTGCCAGCAGCTTGATGACTAGAGATACGCAGTATTTT. The variable domain in full, completed from reference TRBV5-6 and TRBJ2-3, reads DAGVTQSPTHLIKTRGQQVTLRCSPKSGHDTVSWYQQALGQGPQFIFQYYEEEERQRGNFPDRFSGHQFPNYSSELNVNALLLGDSALYLCASSLMTRDTQYFGPGTRLTVL.

The chain uses TRBV5-1 and TRBJ2-2; TRBD1 or TRBD2 may be the D gene (6 bases each). The ends were cut back, 9 bases at V and 3 bases at J, with 12 bases in the middle. This CDR3 comprises 13 residues. Germline V gene sequence: CDR1 SGHRS, CDR2 YFSETQ. CDR3 region: CATGAGDTGELFF. In nucleotides, the CDR3 is TGCGCCACGGGGGCAGGGGACACCGGGGAGCTGTTTTTT.

The chain links TRBV11-3 to TRBJ2-2, with TRBD2 matching over 8 bases. Germline loops: CDR1 SGHNT, CDR2 YENEEA. Trimming removed 5 bases from V and 4 bases from J; junction bases left unmatched: 9. The CDR3 is made up of 16 amino acids. The CDR3 sequence: CASSSGTRYGTGELFF. CDR3 nucleotides: TGTGCCAGCAGCAGCGGGACTAGATATGGCACCGGGGAGCTGTTTTTT.